Listed here is a single T cell receptor (beta chain). The repertoire was sequenced with immunoSEQ multiplex PCR; TCRdb's copy has only in-frame clones and lacks some. The profile shows fewer than 200,000 clones, 82% of them singletons. These data belong to a study of blood T cell repertoires in COVID-19. Trimming cost V 1 base and J 3 bases; bases outside gene matches: 4. CDR1 MNHNS and CDR2 SASEGT come from the germline V gene. This CDR3 region has 17 residues. Sequencing was performed on peripheral blood. The rearrangement links TRBV6-1 to TRBJ2-3; 13 positions match TRBD2. The TCR comes from a woman aged 40 to 49 with COVID-19, enrolled during active disease. CDR3 bases: TGTGCCAGCAGTGAAGTATCGACTAGCGGGAGGACAGATACGCAGTATTTT. Protein: CASSEVSTSGRTDTQYF.